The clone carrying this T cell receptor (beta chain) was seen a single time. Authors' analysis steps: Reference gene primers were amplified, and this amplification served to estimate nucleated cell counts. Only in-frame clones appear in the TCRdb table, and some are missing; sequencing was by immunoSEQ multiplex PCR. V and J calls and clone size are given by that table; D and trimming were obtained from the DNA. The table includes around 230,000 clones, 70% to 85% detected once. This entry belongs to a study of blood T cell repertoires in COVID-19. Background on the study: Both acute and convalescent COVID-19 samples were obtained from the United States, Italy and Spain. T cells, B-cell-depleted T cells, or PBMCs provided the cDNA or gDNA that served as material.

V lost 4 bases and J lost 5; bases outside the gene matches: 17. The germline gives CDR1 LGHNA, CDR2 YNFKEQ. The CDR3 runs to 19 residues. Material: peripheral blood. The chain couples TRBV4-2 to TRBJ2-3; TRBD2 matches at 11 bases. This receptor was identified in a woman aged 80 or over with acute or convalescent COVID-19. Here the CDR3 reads CASSPRRGLAGGQGDTQYF. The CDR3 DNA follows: TGTGCCAGCAGCCCGCGTAGGGGTCTAGCGGGGGGCCAGGGAGATACGCAGTATTTT.